The 23 T cell receptor beta chains reported below all come from one sample, sequenced in a study of control samples from healthy donors and cancer patients. Clones were sequenced by immunoSEQ multiplex PCR, and TCRdb holds only the in-frame ones, with some missing. The table records roughly 170,000 clones, 85% to 95% of them present only once. Sample: blood. These receptors were obtained from a woman aged 55-70 years in good health.

V is TRBV6-2 or TRBV6-3 and J is TRBJ1-1; a possible D gene is TRBD1 (5 bases). CDR1 and CDR2 from the germline V gene are MNHEY and SVGEGT. The CDR3 covers 16 residues. V dropped 2 bases and J dropped 1 base, with 14 bases sitting between them. The CDR3 here is CASSYPFGGKNTEAFF. CDR3 DNA sequence: TGTGCCAGCAGTTACCCCTTTGGGGGAAAGAACACTGAAGCTTTCTTT.

This clone was picked up one time. The CDR3 DNA sequence: TGCAGCGTTGATTTGCAGAGATATGGCTACACCTTC. It translates to CSVDLQRYGYTF. This chain connects TRBV29-1 to TRBJ1-2; D is ambiguous. Trimming stripped 3 bases from V and 5 bases from J, with 10 bases between. There are 12 residues in the CDR3. CDR1 and CDR2 (germline): SQVTM, ANQGSEA.

This rearrangement joins TRBV7-2 to TRBJ1-1; no clear D. The CDR3 spans 11 residues. Trimming stripped 5 bases from V and 4 bases from J, with 5 bases between. The germline gives CDR1 SGHTA, CDR2 FQGNSA. The DNA for the CDR3 is TGTGCCAGCAGCCCCCTCACTGAAGCTTTCTTT. Residues: CASSPLTEAFF.

Note on this clone: Other DNA sequences from this sample encode an identical CDR3 as well. The J gene is TRBJ2-3, the V gene TRBV6-4; D not resolved. V lost 4 bases, J lost 0 bases, and 5 bases lay in between. The CDR3 consists of 13 residues. Germline V gene data show CDR1 as MRHNA and CDR2 as SNTAGT. The CDR3 spells CASSAQSTDTQYF. Here the CDR3 DNA reads TGTGCCAGCAGTGCCCAGAGCACAGATACGCAGTATTTT.

J is TRBJ2-3 and V is TRBV7-6; tentatively, D is TRBD1 (6 bases). Germline V gene data show CDR1 as SGHVS and CDR2 as FNYEAQ. This CDR3 contains 15 residues. The V gene lost 4 bases and the J gene lost 3 bases, with 14 bases spanning the gap. CDR3 in amino acids: CASSSGVLRTDTQYF. The CDR3 region has the DNA TGTGCCAGCAGCTCAGGGGTTTTAAGGACAGATACGCAGTATTTT.

The chain is built from TRBV7-3 and TRBJ2-5, with a possible D match to TRBD2 (6 bases). CDR3 length: 14 amino acids. V lost 5 bases and J lost 1, with 11 bases in between. CDR1 and CDR2 (germline): SGHTA, FQGTGA. The CDR3 DNA reads TGTGCCAGCAGCCCACGGGACTTCCAAGAGACCCAGTACTTC. Its translation: CASSPRDFQETQYF. Full variable domain (remainder filled in from reference TRBV7-3 and TRBJ2-5): GAGVSQTPSNKVTEKGKYVELRCDPISGHTALYWYRQSLGQGPEFLIYFQGTGAADDSGLPNDRFFAVRPEGSVSTLKIQRTERGDSAVYLCASSPRDFQETQYFGPGTRLLVL.

The V gene is TRBV19, the J gene TRBJ1-1; D unclear. Germline V gene sequence: CDR1 LNHDA, CDR2 SQIVND (reference sequence). This CDR3 spans 15 amino acids. Trimming took 5 bases from V and 11 from J, leaving 24 bases between them. The CDR3 DNA reads TGTGCCAGTAGTTTTCCGTCGGACGCCCGGGATCTCGCTTTCTTT. Translating it yields CASSFPSDARDLAFF.

The J gene is TRBJ2-3, the V gene TRBV7-2, with a weak D call TRBD2 (6 bases). The ends were cut back, 2 bases at V and 5 bases at J, with 14 bases in the middle. The CDR3 extends over 15 amino acids. CDR1 is SGHTA and CDR2 is FQGNSA in the germline V gene. The CDR3 DNA reads TGTGCCAGCAGCTTAAAGGCGGGGTGGGGAGATACGCAGTATTTT. Its translation is CASSLKAGWGDTQYF.

The chain combines TRBV7-6 with TRBJ2-1; possibly TRBD2 for D (6 bases). The V end lost 5 bases, the J end lost 0 bases, and 14 bases lay between the germline ends. This CDR3 comprises 16 residues. In germline, CDR1 is SGHVS, CDR2 FNYEAQ. CDR3 nucleotides: TGTGCCAGCAGCCCAGCCGGGGGAACCTCCTACAATGAGCAGTTCTTC. Protein product: CASSPAGGTSYNEQFF.

This clone was picked up one time. A much larger clone lies one base from this, so it may be a read error. The gene calls are TRBV5-6 and TRBJ1-1; perhaps TRBD1 as D (6 bases). Germline V gene data show CDR1 as SGHDT and CDR2 as YYEEEE. V was pared by 4 bases and J by 1 base, with 8 bases between. The CDR3 is 13 residues long. DNA for the CDR3: TGTGCCAGCAGCCTACAGGGGAACACTGAAGCTTTCTTT. Translating it yields CASSLQGNTEAFF.

The chain recombines TRBV6-2 or TRBV6-3 with TRBJ2-7; 7 bases fit TRBD1. The CDR3 extends over 14 amino acids. The germline gives CDR1 MNHEY, CDR2 SVGEGT. Trimming removed 3 bases from V and 2 bases from J; junction bases left unmatched: 4. CDR3 nucleotides: TGTGCCAGCAGTTATTGGGACAGCCCCTACGAGCAGTACTTC. Translated, it gives CASSYWDSPYEQYF.

The chain joins TRBV12-3 or TRBV12-4 to TRBJ2-3; no firm D call. CDR3 length: 12 residues. Trimming removed 3 bases from V and 6 bases from J, with 7 bases in between. This CDR3 is CASSFIADTQYF. The CDR3 DNA reads TGTGCCAGCAGTTTTATAGCTGATACGCAGTATTTT.

This clone was counted a single time. The chain has TRBV12-5 and TRBJ1-1; possible D gene TRBD1, 5 bases. The V gene lost 5 bases and the J gene lost 2 bases, with 12 bases spanning the gap. Germline values: CDR1 LGHNT, CDR2 FRNRAP. There are 14 residues in the CDR3. CDR3 nucleotide sequence: TGTGCTAGTGGTCGGGGCTCTGGAAACACTGAAGCTTTCTTT. Its protein is CASGRGSGNTEAFF.

The chain has TRBV3-1 (or the pseudogene TRBV3-2) and TRBJ1-1; tentatively, D is TRBD1 (5 bases). Germline lookup yields CDR1 LGHDT and CDR2 YNNKEL (reference sequence). CDR3 length: 14 residues. Trimming stripped 1 base from V and 3 bases from J, with 9 bases between. The CDR3 is CASSQAGSDTEAFF. The DNA of the CDR3 is TGTGCCAGCAGCCAAGCAGGGTCGGACACTGAAGCTTTCTTT.

The chain combines TRBV27 with TRBJ1-5; possible D gene TRBD1, 5 bases. Germline V gene data show CDR1 as MNHEY and CDR2 as SMNVEV (reference sequence). Trimming cost V 2 bases and J 7 bases, with 15 bases left between them. The CDR3 sequence is 15 residues long. CDR3 in amino acids: CASSLIGRGDQPQHF. The CDR3 nucleotides read TGTGCCAGCAGTTTAATCGGACGGGGCGACCAGCCCCAGCATTTT.

V is TRBV5-1 and J is TRBJ1-6, with 11 positions matching TRBD1. J was trimmed by 9 bases and V by 4 bases; bases with no gene match: 9. The CDR3 has 16 residues. CDR1 and CDR2 (germline): SGHRS, YFSETQ. In DNA form, the CDR3 reads TGCGCCAGCAGCATGGAAGCCGGGACAGGGGGTTCACCCCTCCACTTT. This translates into CASSMEAGTGGSPLHF.

Only one count was recorded for this clone. This rearrangement joins TRBV19 to TRBJ1-6, with no clear D. V dropped 3 bases and J dropped 11 bases, with 20 bases sitting between them. The length of the CDR3 is 16 residues. The V gene's germline CDR1 is LNHDA and CDR2 SQIVND (reference sequence). In nucleotides, the CDR3 is TGTGCCAGTAGTATTATTCCAGGACGGGGAGCGACACCCCTCCACTTT. It yields the protein CASSIIPGRGATPLHF.

J is TRBJ1-6 and V is TRBV7-9; 9 bases line up with TRBD1. Germline V gene lookup returns CDR1 SEHNR and CDR2 FQNEAQ (reference sequence). V lost 1 base, J lost 9 bases, and 4 bases stayed unmatched. The CDR3 runs 15 residues. The CDR3: CASSLGTGATSPLHF. The CDR3 DNA reads as TGTGCCAGCAGCTTAGGGACAGGGGCTACTTCACCCCTCCACTTT. Filled out from reference TRBV7-9 and TRBJ1-6, the complete variable domain reads DTGVSQNPRHKITKRGQNVTFRCDPISEHNRLYWYRQTLGQGPEFLTYFQNEAQLEKSRLLSDRFSAERPKGSFSTLEIQRTEQGDSAMYLCASSLGTGATSPLHFGNGTRLTVT.

This clone was detected once. This chain joins TRBV7-2 and TRBJ1-1, with a tentative D call TRBD1 (5 bases). The V end lost 6 bases, the J end lost 4 bases, and 12 bases lay between the germline ends. The CDR3 covers 13 residues. Germline values: CDR1 SGHTA, CDR2 FQGNSA. The DNA of the CDR3 is TGTGCCAGCAGTCGCAGGGACGCCACTGAAGCTTTCTTT. It codes for CASSRRDATEAFF.

The chain has TRBV19 and TRBJ1-4, with 8 bases that match TRBD1. The CDR3 is 19 amino acids. The V gene end was trimmed by 6 bases and the J gene end by 7 bases; junction bases not matched to a gene: 22. Germline values: CDR1 LNHDA, CDR2 SQIVND (reference sequence). The CDR3 loop reads CASRSGAGQVLLGGEKLFF. The CDR3 DNA reads as TGTGCCAGTAGGAGTGGTGCGGGACAGGTCCTTCTAGGCGGTGAAAAACTGTTTTTT.

This chain links TRBV11-3 with TRBJ2-3; 13 bases map to TRBD2. The CDR3 has 18 residues. CDR1 is SGHNT and CDR2 is YENEEA in the germline V gene. Trimming removed 4 bases from V and 1 base from J; junction bases left unmatched: 8. The CDR3 region has the DNA TGTGCCAGCAGCTGGGGGACTAGCGGGGCTTTGGGCACAGATACGCAGTATTTT. This encodes CASSWGTSGALGTDTQYF.

The chain combines TRBV7-2 with TRBJ2-7; 7 nucleotides line up with TRBD1. The germline V gene encodes CDR1 SGHTA and CDR2 FQGNSA. This CDR3 contains 18 residues. J was trimmed by 3 bases and V by 2 bases; bases with no gene match: 16. DNA of the CDR3: TGTGCCAGCAGCTTAAAAGAAGCCAGGGACAGTTTCTACTACGAGCAGTACTTC. Translated: CASSLKEARDSFYYEQYF.

This chain uses TRBV7-9 with TRBJ1-2; tentatively, D is TRBD1 (5 bases). Germline V gives CDR1 SEHNR, CDR2 FQNEAQ (reference sequence). Trimming took 1 base from V and 5 from J, leaving 17 bases between them. This CDR3 is built from 16 residues. CDR3 sequence: CASSLGGETARYGYTF. DNA of the CDR3: TGTGCCAGCAGCTTAGGGGGCGAGACAGCCCGTTATGGCTACACCTTC.